The present T cell receptor beta chain was sequenced within a study of T-cell reconstitution after alpha-beta-depleted transplantation in children. This clonotype has just a few counts. Its specificity is unknown. Study-level points and caveats: Newly produced T cells mostly accounted for T-cell counts and diversity one year post-transplant.

As it was prepared, the TCRbeta library received unique molecular identifiers. In TCRdb, the PCR reads were re-called with MiXCR into one record per CDR3 protein. The sample records 530,000 or so distinct CDR3 sequences, roughly a quarter being singletons. Germline assignment: CDR1 DFQATT and CDR2 SNEGSKA (reference sequence). This CDR3 region has 15 residues. V dropped 5 bases and J dropped 0 bases, with 14 bases sitting between them. The sequencing here drew on PBMCs, taken before TCRalphabeta/CD19-depleted stem cell transplant. The clonotype was recovered from a boy under three years old with Wiskott-Aldrich syndrome, due to receive a stem cell transplant. The rearrangement uses TRBV20-1 and TRBJ2-1; tentatively, D is TRBD1 (5 bases). CDR3 coding DNA: TGCAGTGCTTCCAGGGAAATTAGCTCCTACAATGAGCAGTTCTTC. As protein: CSASREISSYNEQFF.